Listed below are T cell receptor beta chains from one sample, sequenced in a study of identical twins. MiXCR, run by TCRdb on the 5' RACE reads, gives a single entry per CDR3 protein. Among hundreds of thousands of distinct CDR3 sequences listed, 8.6% were seen once. The sample also formed part of further work on yellow fever vaccine responses in identical twins.

Sample: PBMCs. The receptor set was obtained from a young woman in good health. CDR3s include the opening cysteine and the closing phenylalanine or tryptophan. D genes are given only for firm matches. Expanded clones are given a class, and other clones once, few, many or no size at all.

>TRBV11-2|TRBD2|TRBJ2-5|many
TGTGCCAGCAGCTTCACAGCGGGGAGCCAAGAGACCCAGTACTTC
CASSFTAGSQETQYF
>TRBV20-1|.|TRBJ2-7|once
TGCAGTGCCGTAGCCATCGGCTCCTACGAGCAGTACTTC
CSAVAIGSYEQYF
>TRBV27|.|TRBJ1-4|few
TGTGCCAGCACCCCGAAGGTTGAAAAACTGTTTTTT
CASTPKVEKLFF
>TRBV12-3/TRBV12-4|.|TRBJ1-2|few
TGTGCCAGCAGTTTAACAGAACTAAACTATGGCTACACCTTC
CASSLTELNYGYTF
>TRBV6-2/TRBV6-3|TRBD2|TRBJ2-7|few
TGTGCCAGCAGTCCGATAGCGGGCTTACCGGGGGAGCAGTACTTC
CASSPIAGLPGEQYF
>TRBV28|.|TRBJ2-1|many
TGTGCCAGCAGTCCCCCCGTGGGCAACAATGAGCAGTTCTTC
CASSPPVGNNEQFF
>TRBV20-1|.|TRBJ2-7|many
TGCAGTGCCCTAGGATCCCCTCCTAACGAGCAGTACTTC
CSALGSPPNEQYF
>TRBV20-1|.|TRBJ2-1|few
TGCAGTGCTAACAGACTAGAAAATAACAATGAGCAGTTCTTC
CSANRLENNNEQFF
>TRBV5-4|TRBD2|TRBJ2-5|.
TGTGCCAGCAGCTTGGGGCTAGCGGGAGGAGTTCAAGAGACCCAGTACTTC
CASSLGLAGGVQETQYF
>TRBV2|.|TRBJ2-3|many
TGTGCCAGCAGTTCGGAAAACACAGATACGCAGTATTTT
CASSSENTDTQYF
>TRBV14|.|TRBJ1-2|few
TGTGCCAGCAGCCAAGATCTGGCAGTCTATGGCTACACCTTC
CASSQDLAVYGYTF
>TRBV3-1|.|TRBJ2-3|few
TGTGCCAGCAGCCTCTTCCCCCGGTTGGGGGCAGATACGCAGTATTTT
CASSLFPRLGADTQYF
>TRBV4-2|.|TRBJ2-1|many
TGTGCCAGCAGCCCCAGGACAGCCGATTACAATGAGCAGTTCTTC
CASSPRTADYNEQFF
>TRBV25-1|.|TRBJ2-7|many
TGTGCCAGCAGTTTCACAGGGTTGCCCTACGAGCAGTACTTC
CASSFTGLPYEQYF
>TRBV27|TRBD1|TRBJ1-2|many
TGTGCCAGCAGTGGGACAGGGAGGGGTCTTGGCTACACCTTC
CASSGTGRGLGYTF
>TRBV4-2|TRBD2|TRBJ2-2|few
TGTGCCAGCAGCCAGGGGACTAGCGGGAGCACGAACACCGGGGAGCTGTTTTTT
CASSQGTSGSTNTGELFF
>TRBV5-1|.|TRBJ2-5|.
TGCGCCAGCAGCTTGGCCCGGAGGGACCGCAACAGGCAAGAGACCCAGTACTTC
CASSLARRDRNRQETQYF
>TRBV12-3/TRBV12-4|.|TRBJ2-7|.
TGTGCCAGCAGCAACCATAACGACAGGTGGGAGCAGTACTTC
CASSNHNDRWEQYF
>TRBV27|TRBD2|TRBJ2-1|.
TGTGCCAGCAGTGGACTAGAAACCTACAATGAGCAGTTCTTC
CASSGLETYNEQFF
>TRBV2|.|TRBJ2-3|.
TGTGCCAGCAGGGGCCCACGGGGGGCAGCAGATACGCAGTATTTT
CASRGPRGAADTQYF
>TRBV29-1|.|TRBJ2-5|.
TGCAGCGTTGAAGGGACAGACTTCCAAGAGACCCAGTACTTC
CSVEGTDFQETQYF
>TRBV21-1|.|TRBJ2-1|.
TGTGCCAGCAGCAAATTAAGTCCCCCTAACAATGAGCAGTTCTTC
CASSKLSPPNNEQFF
>TRBV27|.|TRBJ2-7|.
TGTGCCAGCAGTCCCCGAGGCTGGAGCTCCTACGAGCAGTACTTC
CASSPRGWSSYEQYF
>TRBV11-3|TRBD2|TRBJ2-1|few
TGTGCCAGCAGCTTAGGTGCAGCGGGGGGGAATGAGCAGTTCTTC
CASSLGAAGGNEQFF
>TRBV27|TRBD1|TRBJ2-7|few
TGTGCCAGCAGTTTATCGCAGGGGGCCTACGAGCAGTACTTC
CASSLSQGAYEQYF
>TRBV20-1|TRBD2|TRBJ2-3|.
TGCAGTGCTACACTTCCGGGAGGTACAGATACGCAGTATTTT
CSATLPGGTDTQYF
>TRBV12-5|.|TRBJ2-1|.
TGTGCTAGTGGTTTCCTCTCTAGGGGCTCCTACAATGAGCAGTTCTTC
CASGFLSRGSYNEQFF
>TRBV20-1|TRBD1|TRBJ2-4|many
TGCAGTGCTTCCATTACAGGGGAAGGGGGTTACATTCAGTACTTC
CSASITGEGGYIQYF
>TRBV7-2|TRBD1|TRBJ2-7|few
TGTGCCAGCAGCCGAATCCGGGACAGCTCCTACGAGCAGTACTTC
CASSRIRDSSYEQYF
>TRBV25-1|TRBD2|TRBJ2-1|few
TGTGCCAGCAGTTATTCCCGTGGGGAGCGGGGCACATACAATGAGCAGTTCTTC
CASSYSRGERGTYNEQFF
>TRBV28|TRBD2|TRBJ2-3|many
TGTGCCAGCAGTGTGGGACTAGCGGTCACAGATACGCAGTATTTT
CASSVGLAVTDTQYF
>TRBV7-2|TRBD1|TRBJ2-7|.
TGTGCCAGCAGCCCTACGGGAGCAGGGGGCGGCGAGCAGTACTTC
CASSPTGAGGGEQYF
>TRBV7-2|.|TRBJ2-2|many
TGTGCCAGCAGCTTTTTTCAGGGAATGGCCGGGGAGCTGTTTTTT
CASSFFQGMAGELFF
>TRBV6-1|.|TRBJ2-1|few
TGTGCCAGCAGTGGGATGGCAGCAATGTCCTACAATGAGCAGTTCTTC
CASSGMAAMSYNEQFF
>TRBV11-2|.|TRBJ2-1|.
TGTGCCAGCAGCTTAGATCAGGGCGTCGGTGAGCAGTTCTTC
CASSLDQGVGEQFF
>TRBV14|.|TRBJ2-1|few
TGTGCCAGCAGCCAAGGTCCCGGGCCCAACTACAATGAGCAGTTCTTC
CASSQGPGPNYNEQFF
>TRBV7-3|TRBD1|TRBJ2-1|.
TGTGCCAGCAGCTCCAAGGGGGCAGGGGGAAGCCCCACCTACAATGAGCAGTTCTTC
CASSSKGAGGSPTYNEQFF
>TRBV20-1|TRBD2|TRBJ2-7|few
TGCAGCCCGAGGAGGGCTAGCGGAGTCTACGAGCAGTACTTC
CSPRRASGVYEQYF
>TRBV29-1|.|TRBJ1-1|.
TGCAGCGTTGTGAGGGCTATGAACACTGAAGCTTTCTTT
CSVVRAMNTEAFF
>TRBV25-1|TRBD1|TRBJ2-2|.
TGTGCCAGCAGTGGTCTGTGGGACAGCTTCACCGGGGAGCTGTTTTTT
CASSGLWDSFTGELFF
>TRBV7-2|TRBD2|TRBJ2-5|few
TGTGCCAGCTGGGGCGGGAGAGGGGTGGAGACCCAGTACTTC
CASWGGRGVETQYF
>TRBV7-9|.|TRBJ2-2|.
TGTGCCAGCAGCCCAAAGGACAGCCATAACACCGGGGAGCTGTTTTTT
CASSPKDSHNTGELFF
>TRBV7-9|TRBD1|TRBJ2-3|.
TGTGCCAGCAGCCGGACAGGGATTGGGGGAGCAGATACGCAGTATTTT
CASSRTGIGGADTQYF
>TRBV28|TRBD1|TRBJ2-3|many
TGTGCCAGCTACTCGTACAGGGGTGGCACAGATACGCAGTATTTT
CASYSYRGGTDTQYF
>TRBV7-2|.|TRBJ2-1|.
TGTGCCAGCAGCCCCCCCTTTGGTGAGCAGTTCTTC
CASSPPFGEQFF
>TRBV7-7|.|TRBJ2-7|.
TGTGCTAGCAGCTACCCCCTTGGCGAGCAGTACTTC
CASSYPLGEQYF
>TRBV27|TRBD1|TRBJ2-7|.
TGTGCCAGCAGTTCCTGGGGACAGGGCCTAAACGAGCAGTACTTC
CASSSWGQGLNEQYF